This entry lists 19 T cell receptor beta chains sequenced from one sample in a study of blood T cells in healthy people across ages. Through a sample-barcoded 5' primer and a J-beta primer mix, a second PCR was run for 7 to 11 cycles. In TCRdb, the 5' RACE reads were re-called with MiXCR into one record per CDR3 protein. The sample has about a million distinct CDR3 sequences; about 53% are singletons. The sequenced sample consisted of blood. These receptors were taken from a woman aged 55-70 years in good health.

The rearrangement joins TRBV2 to TRBJ2-5, with D perhaps given as TRBD1 or TRBD2 (6 bases each). This CDR3 has 13 residues. V dropped 7 bases and J dropped 4 bases, with 13 bases sitting between them. From germline, CDR1 is SNHLY and CDR2 FYNNEI. This CDR3 reads CASKGGFRETQYF. The CDR3 DNA reads TGTGCCAGCAAAGGGGGGTTTCGAGAGACCCAGTACTTC.

This clonotype appeared a few times. V usage is TRBV6-6 and J usage is TRBJ2-3; TRBD1 matches at 7 bases. This CDR3 spans 16 amino acids. V lost 5 bases and J lost 2; bases outside the gene matches: 10. In germline, CDR1 is MNHNY, CDR2 SVGAGI (reference sequence). The CDR3 DNA is TGTGCCAGCAGTCCGTGGGTGGGACAGTTCACAGATACGCAGTATTTT. It yields the protein CASSPWVGQFTDTQYF.

The V and J genes are TRBV20-1 and TRBJ1-1; no clear D. Germline CDR1 and CDR2: DFQATT and SNEGSKA (reference sequence). The CDR3 sequence is 13 residues long. The CDR3 loop is CLPGRGTNTEAFF. As DNA, the CDR3 is TGCCTACCGGGCCGGGGTACGAACACTGAAGCTTTCTTT.

This clonotype showed up just a few times. The CDR3 DNA reads as TGTGCCAGCAGTTCCCGGGACTTCTACGAGCAGTACTTC. It codes for CASSSRDFYEQYF. This chain joins TRBV6-2 or TRBV6-3 and TRBJ2-7; a weak D match, TRBD2 (6 bases). The CDR3 covers 13 residues. Trimming stripped 4 bases from V and 3 bases from J, with 10 bases between. The germline V gene has CDR1 MNHEY and CDR2 SVGEGT.

This chain uses TRBV2 with TRBJ2-7; a weak D match, TRBD1 (5 bases). The V end lost 7 bases, the J end lost 2 bases, and 15 bases lay between the germline ends. CDR1 is SNHLY and CDR2 is FYNNEI in the germline V gene. The CDR3 sequence is 14 residues long. The CDR3 region is CASISIDSPYEQYF. The CDR3 DNA reads as TGTGCCAGCATTTCGATAGACAGCCCCTACGAGCAGTACTTC.

This clonotype was recorded many times. The chain employs TRBV3-1 and TRBJ2-1; 8 nucleotides agree with TRBD2. CDR3 length: 16 amino acids. Germline-derived CDR1 and CDR2 are LGHDT and YNNKEL (reference sequence). The ends lost 6 bases at V and 6 bases at J; junction bases unmatched: 13. CDR3 DNA: TGTGCCAGCAGGGATCGAGTGAGTAGCGGGATCAATGAGCAGTTCTTC. It codes for CASRDRVSSGINEQFF.

The chain combines TRBV28 with TRBJ2-7, with 7 bases lining up with TRBD1. TRBJ2-5 explains the end of the DNA better; the J call may be wrong. Germline CDR1 and CDR2: MDHEN and SYDVKM. The CDR3 spans 15 residues. CDR3 in amino acids: CASSTTGDYMETQYF. The CDR3 nucleotides are TGTGCCAGCAGTACTACAGGGGATTATATGGAGACCCAGTACTTC.

This chain links TRBV20-1 with TRBJ2-7; D may be TRBD2 (6 bases). This CDR3 comprises 14 residues. CDR1 DFQATT and CDR2 SNEGSKA come from the germline V gene (reference sequence). The V and J ends lost 6 bases and 5 bases respectively, with 20 bases between them. CDR3 residues: CSAPGPLAVHEQYF. CDR3 sequence (DNA): TGCAGTGCACCCGGGCCACTAGCCGTCCACGAGCAGTACTTC.

J is TRBJ2-1 and V is TRBV4-1; TRBD2 matches at 9 bases. Germline V lookup: CDR1 MGHRA, CDR2 YSYEKL. Trimming removed 1 base from V and 6 bases from J; junction bases left unmatched: 7. The CDR3 spans 16 residues. This CDR3 reads CASSQARGTSSNEQFF. The CDR3 DNA is TGCGCCAGCAGCCAAGCTAGGGGGACTAGCTCCAATGAGCAGTTCTTC.

V is TRBV6-1 and J is TRBJ2-7; tentative D call: TRBD1 (5 bases). V lost 5 bases and J 3 bases, leaving 11 bases between the germline ends. Germline CDR1 and CDR2: MNHNS and SASEGT. This CDR3 contains 13 residues. CDR3 DNA sequence: TGTGCCAGCAGTAACCTACAGGTCTACGAGCAGTACTTC. Its protein is CASSNLQVYEQYF.

This chain uses TRBV7-2 with TRBJ2-1; D is possibly TRBD1 (5 bases). Trimming stripped 5 bases from V and 10 bases from J, with 21 bases between. CDR1 and CDR2 from the germline V gene are SGHTA and FQGNSA. The CDR3 sequence is 15 residues long. The CDR3 region has the DNA TGTGCCAGCAGCCAGATGGGGCAGGGATTGGGGGAGCAGTTCTTC. Protein: CASSQMGQGLGEQFF. Variable domain in full (rest from reference TRBV7-2 and TRBJ2-1): GAGVSQSPSNKVTEKGKDVELRCDPISGHTALYWYRQSLGQGLEFLIYFQGNSAPDKSGLPSDRFSAERTGGSVSTLTIQRTQQEDSAVYLCASSQMGQGLGEQFFGPGTRLTVL.

This clonotype was picked up a small number of times. This chain links TRBV24-1 with TRBJ2-1; D is uncertain. V was trimmed by 3 bases and J by 9 bases, leaving 5 bases between them. CDR3 length: 11 amino acids. Per germline, CDR1 KGHDR and CDR2 SFDVKD. CDR3 sequence reads: CATSDGGEQFF. CDR3 coding DNA: TGTGCCACCAGTGATGGCGGTGAGCAGTTCTTC.

This chain links TRBV4-1 with TRBJ2-7; 10 positions match TRBD1. Germline CDR1 MGHRA, CDR2 YSYEKL. The V gene end was trimmed by 3 bases and the J gene end by 3 bases; junction bases not matched to a gene: 11. The CDR3 contains 17 residues. CDR3 sequence reads: CASSQGRVGTGVYEQYF. The CDR3 coding sequence is TGCGCCAGCAGCCAGGGGAGGGTTGGGACAGGGGTCTACGAGCAGTACTTC.

The CDR3 region is CACTSTGSYNEQYF. The CDR3 region has the DNA TGTGCCTGCACCTCTACGGGCTCCTACAATGAGCAGTACTTC. The chain recombines TRBV12-3 or TRBV12-4 with TRBJ2-1; no reliable D call. The J call may be mistaken, given a closer DNA end match to TRBJ2-7. This CDR3 has 14 residues.

This clonotype was found a few times. The rearrangement uses TRBV20-1 and TRBJ2-7, with D possibly TRBD1 on 5 matching bases. Germline CDR1 DFQATT, CDR2 SNEGSKA (reference sequence). The V end was cut by 5 bases, the J end by 0 bases, with 20 bases between. The length of the CDR3 is 16 residues. CDR3 DNA sequence: TGCAGTGCTGGGCGACAGTTATTGTCGAGCTCCTACGAGCAGTACTTC. Translated, it gives CSAGRQLLSSSYEQYF.

This clonotype was observed a handful of times. In DNA form, the CDR3 reads TGTGCCAGCAGTTCCTCCCCGGGACTAGCGGGAAACGAGCAGTACTTC. Its translation is CASSSSPGLAGNEQYF. The chain links TRBV6-5 to TRBJ2-7; 13 bases map to TRBD2. CDR3 size: 16 residues. Germline V gives CDR1 MNHEY, CDR2 SVGAGI. V dropped 4 bases and J dropped 5; count of bases not matched to a gene: 8.

The V gene is TRBV12-3 or TRBV12-4, the J gene TRBJ1-1; TRBD1 might be the D (5 bases). The germline V and J ends were trimmed by 3 bases and 4 bases, with 12 bases remaining between them. CDR3 size: 14 residues. The CDR3 region has the DNA TGTGCCAGCAGTTTTGGCGGGGGGATCACTGAAGCTTTCTTT. Its protein is CASSFGGGITEAFF.

The chain has TRBV2 and TRBJ2-4, with 9 bases matching TRBD1. This CDR3 comprises 14 residues. CDR1 and CDR2 (germline): SNHLY, FYNNEI. The V segment lost 9 bases and the J segment 1 base; nucleotides outside the gene matches: 4. For the CDR3, the DNA is TGTGCCAGTCACAGGGGGCTTGCCAAAAACATTCAGTACTTC. It encodes CASHRGLAKNIQYF.

The CDR3 region is CASSQGGRTSGVNEQFF. In DNA form, the CDR3 reads TGCGCCAGCAGCCAAGGGGGCCGGACTAGCGGGGTGAATGAGCAGTTCTTC. The V gene is TRBV4-1, the J gene TRBJ2-1; 12 bases are a match to TRBD2. The CDR3 loop spans 17 amino acids. The germline V gene has CDR1 MGHRA and CDR2 YSYEKL. The trim removed 1 base at V and 7 bases at J, leaving 8 bases unmatched.